Here is one T cell receptor beta chain with its context. The sample belongs to a study of long-term antiretroviral therapy in people with HIV. Across the study: The earliest samples came from an era when ART typically awaited falling CD4 counts.

Without exception, participants with HIV were treated in the United States. The cryopreserved samples used held about 0.95-10 million PBMC prior to extraction of DNA. Sequencing relied on immunoSEQ assay v3.0, run at survey level. A per-sample goal of roughly 35,000-55,000 T-cell genomes was targeted by sequencing. The table came from immunoSEQ multiplex PCR; TCRdb's copy has only in-frame clones and leaves some out. The sample shows roughly 29,000 clones, 90% to 95% of them seen only once. V shed 2 bases and J 2 bases; nucleotides not matched to a gene: 3. CDR1 and CDR2 (germline): LGHNA, YNFKEQ. The CDR3 length is 16 residues.

The sequencing here drew on unsorted PBMCs, taken roughly 6.2 years after starting antiretroviral therapy. This sequence was found in a young man with HIV. The chain recombines TRBV4-2 with TRBJ2-3; the match to TRBD2 covers 11 bases. CDR3 coding DNA: TGTGCCAGCAGCCAACTAGCGGGAGGTACCACAGATACGCAGTATTTT. It translates to CASSQLAGGTTDTQYF.